These 4 T cell receptor beta chains share one sample of origin, sequenced in a study of OX40 agonist ivuxolimab in advanced cancers. Libraries were prepared by immunoSEQ multiplex PCR; TCRdb keeps only in-frame clonotypes and omits some of them. The sample gives about 91,000 clones, under 90% of which show up once; approximately 1.2% is in the top ten. The sample in question was CD4+ or CD8+ T cells sorted from blood, obtained in a trial of the OX40 agonist ivuxolimab. Source of these receptors: an adult with an advanced solid tumor such as melanoma, head and neck, liver or kidney cancer.

The chain joins TRBV7-9 to TRBJ2-5; D remains unclear. The last part of the DNA fits TRBJ2-7 better; the J call may be wrong. Germline V gene lookup returns CDR1 SEHNR and CDR2 FQNEAQ (reference sequence). The CDR3 has 15 amino acids. CDR3 sequence: CASSAPGLLSYEQYF. The CDR3 DNA follows: TGTGCCAGCAGCGCCCCTGGGCTCCTCTCCTACGAGCAGTACTTC.

The chain uses TRBV6-1 and TRBJ1-1, with D hard to call. V was clipped by 4 bases and J by 4 bases, with 16 bases between them. The V gene's germline CDR1 is MNHNS and CDR2 SASEGT. This CDR3 region has 15 residues. The CDR3 sequence: CASSVRAIQSTEAFF. The CDR3, as DNA: TGTGCCAGCAGTGTCCGGGCCATTCAGAGCACTGAAGCTTTCTTT.

J is TRBJ1-1 and V is TRBV7-9, with 7 bases that match TRBD1. This CDR3 spans 14 amino acids. Germline V CDR1 and CDR2: SEHNR, FQNEAQ (reference sequence). V lost 6 bases and J lost 4; bases outside the gene matches: 8. The CDR3 is CASSPQGGGTEAFF. Written as DNA, the CDR3 is TGTGCCAGCAGTCCCCAGGGGGGCGGCACTGAAGCTTTCTTT.

V is TRBV2 and J is TRBJ1-2; the D is unclear. V was clipped by 3 bases and J by 7 bases, with 3 bases between them. CDR1 SNHLY and CDR2 FYNNEI come from the germline V gene. The CDR3 has 10 residues. CDR3 DNA: TGTGCCAGCAGTGAGCGTGGCTACACCTTC. Translated: CASSERGYTF.